This TCR beta chain derives from a study of blood T cells in healthy people across ages. Study-level points and caveats: Older age coincided with a roughly linear decline in TCR beta diversity per million T cells.

This clonotype has only one observation. No antigen is known for it. A junction end diverges from the germline sequence, so it may reflect a read error. The germline gives CDR1 MNHEY, CDR2 SVGAGI. CDR3 length equals 15 residues. A minimum of 7 million PBMCs was isolated per sample. Samples each had at least 5 micrograms of total RNA extracted. Then a second PCR, running roughly 6 to 12 cycles, was carried out with a sample-barcoded 5' primer and a J-beta primer mix. TCRdb itself ran the 5' RACE reads through MiXCR, one entry per CDR3 protein. Of hundreds of thousands of distinct CDR3 sequences listed, about a third are singletons.

The source is a woman over 75 in good health. The chain links TRBV6-5 to TRBJ1-2; TRBD1 matches 9 bases. The sample consisted of blood. CDR3 region: CASSLLGTGSDGYTF. In DNA, the CDR3 is TGTGCTAGCAGTCTCCTGGGGACAGGGAGCGATGGCTACACCTTC.